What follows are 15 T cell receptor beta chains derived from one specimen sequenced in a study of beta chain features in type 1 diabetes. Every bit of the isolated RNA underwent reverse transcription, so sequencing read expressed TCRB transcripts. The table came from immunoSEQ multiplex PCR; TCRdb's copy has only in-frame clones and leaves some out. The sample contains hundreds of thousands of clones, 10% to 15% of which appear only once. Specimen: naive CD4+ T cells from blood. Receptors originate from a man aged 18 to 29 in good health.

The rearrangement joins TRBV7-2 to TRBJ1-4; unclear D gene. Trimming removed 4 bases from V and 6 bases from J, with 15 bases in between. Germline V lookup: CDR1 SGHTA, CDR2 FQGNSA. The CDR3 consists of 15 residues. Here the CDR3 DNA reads TGTGCCAGCAGCTCCTTTTCCCGGGTCGATGAAAAACTGTTTTTT. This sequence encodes CASSSFSRVDEKLFF. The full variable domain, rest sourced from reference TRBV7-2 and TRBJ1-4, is GAGVSQSPSNKVTEKGKDVELRCDPISGHTALYWYRQSLGQGLEFLIYFQGNSAPDKSGLPSDRFSAERTGGSVSTLTIQRTQQEDSAVYLCASSSFSRVDEKLFFGSGTQLSVL.

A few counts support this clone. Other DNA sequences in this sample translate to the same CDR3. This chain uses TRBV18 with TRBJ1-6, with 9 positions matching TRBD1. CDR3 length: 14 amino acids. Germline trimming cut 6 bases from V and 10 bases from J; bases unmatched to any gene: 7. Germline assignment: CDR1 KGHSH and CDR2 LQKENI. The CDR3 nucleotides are TGTGCCAGCTCGCTACAGGGGGCAGAATCACCCCTCCACTTT. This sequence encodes CASSLQGAESPLHF.

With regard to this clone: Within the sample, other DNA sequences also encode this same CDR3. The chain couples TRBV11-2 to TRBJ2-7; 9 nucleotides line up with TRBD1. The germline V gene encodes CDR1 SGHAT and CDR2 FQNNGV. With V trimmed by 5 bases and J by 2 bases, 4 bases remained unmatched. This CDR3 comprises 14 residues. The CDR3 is CASSPRQGAYEQYF. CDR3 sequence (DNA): TGTGCCAGCAGCCCACGACAGGGGGCCTACGAGCAGTACTTC. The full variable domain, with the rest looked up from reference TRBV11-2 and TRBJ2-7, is EAGVAQSPRYKIIEKRQSVAFWCNPISGHATLYWYQQILGQGPKLLIQFQNNGVVDDSQLPKDRFSAERLKGVDSTLKIQPAKLEDSAVYLCASSPRQGAYEQYFGPGTRLTVT.

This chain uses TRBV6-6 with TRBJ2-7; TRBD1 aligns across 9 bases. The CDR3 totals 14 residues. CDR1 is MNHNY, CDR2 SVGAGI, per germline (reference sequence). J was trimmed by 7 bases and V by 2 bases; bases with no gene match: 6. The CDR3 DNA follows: TGTGCCAGCAGTTACCCAGGGGACAGGGCGGAGCAGTACTTC. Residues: CASSYPGDRAEQYF.

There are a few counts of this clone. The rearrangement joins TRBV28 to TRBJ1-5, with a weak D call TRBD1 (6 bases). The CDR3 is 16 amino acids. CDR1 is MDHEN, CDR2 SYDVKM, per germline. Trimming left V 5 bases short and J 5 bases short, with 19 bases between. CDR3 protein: CASSLAGGLSDQPQHF. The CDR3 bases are TGTGCCAGCAGTCTAGCGGGGGGGCTCTCAGATCAGCCCCAGCATTTT.

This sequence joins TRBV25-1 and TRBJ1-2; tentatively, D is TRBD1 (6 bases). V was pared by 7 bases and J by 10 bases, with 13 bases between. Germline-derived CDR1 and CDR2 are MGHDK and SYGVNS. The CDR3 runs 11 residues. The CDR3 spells CASTRGLIYTF. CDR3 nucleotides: TGTGCCAGCACCAGGGGTTTGATCTACACCTTC.

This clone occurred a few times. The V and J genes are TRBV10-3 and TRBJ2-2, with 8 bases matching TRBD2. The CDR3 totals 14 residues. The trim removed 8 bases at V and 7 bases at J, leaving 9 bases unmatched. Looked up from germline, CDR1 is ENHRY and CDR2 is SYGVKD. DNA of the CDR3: TGTGCCATCTTGCCCGGGGGGGCCGGCGGGGAGCTGTTTTTT. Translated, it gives CAILPGGAGGELFF.

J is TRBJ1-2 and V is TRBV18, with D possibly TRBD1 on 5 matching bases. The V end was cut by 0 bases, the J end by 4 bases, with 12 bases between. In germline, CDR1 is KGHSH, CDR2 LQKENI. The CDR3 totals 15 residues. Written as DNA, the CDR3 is TGTGCCAGCTCACCACCGGGGCGGGACCTCTATGGCTACACCTTC. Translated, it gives CASSPPGRDLYGYTF. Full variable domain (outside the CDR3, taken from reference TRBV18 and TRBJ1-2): NAGVMQNPRHLVRRRGQEARLRCSPMKGHSHVYWYRQLPEEGLKFMVYLQKENIIDESGMPKERFSAEFPKEGPSILRIQQVVRGDSAAYFCASSPPGRDLYGYTFGSGTRLTVV.

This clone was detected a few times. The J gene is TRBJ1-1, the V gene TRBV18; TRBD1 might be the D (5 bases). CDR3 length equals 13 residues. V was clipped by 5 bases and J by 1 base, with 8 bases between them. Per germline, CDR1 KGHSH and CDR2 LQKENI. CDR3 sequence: CASSSGGNTEAFF. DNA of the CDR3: TGTGCCAGCTCATCGGGGGGGAACACTGAAGCTTTCTTT.

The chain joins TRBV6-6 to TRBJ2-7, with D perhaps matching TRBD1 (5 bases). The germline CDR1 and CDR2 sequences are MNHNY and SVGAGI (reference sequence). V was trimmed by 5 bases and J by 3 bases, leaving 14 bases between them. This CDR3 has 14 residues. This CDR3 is CASSNSDRFYEQYF. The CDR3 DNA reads TGTGCCAGCAGTAATTCCGACAGATTCTACGAGCAGTACTTC.

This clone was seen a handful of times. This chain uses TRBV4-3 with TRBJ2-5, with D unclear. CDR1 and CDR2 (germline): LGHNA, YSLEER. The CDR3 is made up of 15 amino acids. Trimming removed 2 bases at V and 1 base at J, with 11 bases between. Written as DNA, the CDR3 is TGCGCCAGCAGCCAAAGTGTGGCACGCCAAGAGACCCAGTACTTC. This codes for CASSQSVARQETQYF.

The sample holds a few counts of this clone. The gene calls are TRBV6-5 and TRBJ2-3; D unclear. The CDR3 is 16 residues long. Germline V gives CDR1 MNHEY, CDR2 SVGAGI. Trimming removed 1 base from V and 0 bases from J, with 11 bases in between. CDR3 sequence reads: CASSYFGQTSTDTQYF. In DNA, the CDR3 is TGTGCCAGCAGTTACTTTGGTCAAACTAGCACAGATACGCAGTATTTT.

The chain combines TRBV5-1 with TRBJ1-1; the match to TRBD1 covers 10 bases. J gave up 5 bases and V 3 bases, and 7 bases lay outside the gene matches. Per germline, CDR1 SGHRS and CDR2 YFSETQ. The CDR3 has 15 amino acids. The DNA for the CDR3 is TGCGCCAGCAGCTGGGGACAGGGGTATGAGACTGAAGCTTTCTTT. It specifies CASSWGQGYETEAFF. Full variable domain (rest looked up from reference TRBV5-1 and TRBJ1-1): KAGVTQTPRYLIKTRGQQVTLSCSPISGHRSVSWYQQTPGQGLQFLFEYFSETQRNKGNFPGRFSGRQFSNSRSEMNVSTLELGDSALYLCASSWGQGYETEAFFGQGTRLTVV.

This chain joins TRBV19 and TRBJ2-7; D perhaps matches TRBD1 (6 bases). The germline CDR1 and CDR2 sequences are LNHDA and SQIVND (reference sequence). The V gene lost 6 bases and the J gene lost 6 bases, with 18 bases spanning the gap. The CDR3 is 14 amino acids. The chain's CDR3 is CASSSARTAREQYF. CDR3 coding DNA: TGTGCCAGTAGCTCGGCCAGGACAGCACGCGAGCAGTACTTC.

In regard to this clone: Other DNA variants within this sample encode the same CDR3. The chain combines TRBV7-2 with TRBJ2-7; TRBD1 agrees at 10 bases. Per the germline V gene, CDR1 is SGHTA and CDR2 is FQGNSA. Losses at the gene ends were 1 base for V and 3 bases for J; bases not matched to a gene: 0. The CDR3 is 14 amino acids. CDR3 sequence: CASSLGDRGYEQYF. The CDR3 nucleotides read TGTGCCAGCAGCTTAGGGGACAGGGGCTACGAGCAGTACTTC. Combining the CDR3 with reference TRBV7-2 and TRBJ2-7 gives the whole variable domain GAGVSQSPSNKVTEKGKDVELRCDPISGHTALYWYRQSLGQGLEFLIYFQGNSAPDKSGLPSDRFSAERTGGSVSTLTIQRTQQEDSAVYLCASSLGDRGYEQYFGPGTRLTVT.